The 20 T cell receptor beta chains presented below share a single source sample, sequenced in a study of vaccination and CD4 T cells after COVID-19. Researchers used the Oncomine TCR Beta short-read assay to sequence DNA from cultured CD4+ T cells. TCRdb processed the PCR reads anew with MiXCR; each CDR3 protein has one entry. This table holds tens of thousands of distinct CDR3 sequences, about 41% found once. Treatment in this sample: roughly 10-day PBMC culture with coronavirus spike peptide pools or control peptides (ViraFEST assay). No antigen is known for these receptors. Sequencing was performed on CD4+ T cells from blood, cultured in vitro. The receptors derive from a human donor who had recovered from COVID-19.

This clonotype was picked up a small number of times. CDR3 DNA: TGTGCCAGTAGTATCGAGCCTGGGACGGCGAAAAGCTACACCTTC. Its protein is CASSIEPGTAKSYTF. The chain couples TRBV19 to TRBJ1-2; perhaps TRBD1 as D (5 bases). The CDR3 totals 15 residues. Between the trimmed V and J ends, which lost 3 bases and 9 bases, there was a span of 20 bases. Looked up from germline, CDR1 is LNHDA and CDR2 is SQIVND (reference sequence).

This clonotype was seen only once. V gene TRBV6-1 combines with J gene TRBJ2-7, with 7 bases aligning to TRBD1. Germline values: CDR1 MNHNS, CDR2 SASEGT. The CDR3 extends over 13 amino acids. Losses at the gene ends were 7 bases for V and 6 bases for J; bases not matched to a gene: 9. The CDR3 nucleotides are TGTGCCAGCAAGCTGGGACCAGGGGGCGAGCAGTACTTC. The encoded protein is CASKLGPGGEQYF.

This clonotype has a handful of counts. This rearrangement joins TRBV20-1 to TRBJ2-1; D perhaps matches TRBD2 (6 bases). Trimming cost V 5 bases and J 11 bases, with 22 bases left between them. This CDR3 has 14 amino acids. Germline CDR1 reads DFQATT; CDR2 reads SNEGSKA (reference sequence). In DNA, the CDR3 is TGCAGTGCTCGACTAGGTGGGTCGGCGGGGCAGCAGTTCTTC. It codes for CSARLGGSAGQQFF.

DNA for the CDR3: TGCGCCAGCAGCCTTTTGACAGGGGGACCCTACAATGAGCAGTTCTTC. This gives the protein CASSLLTGGPYNEQFF. The chain uses TRBV4-1 and TRBJ2-1; 9 bases fit TRBD1. This CDR3 is 16 amino acids long. Per the germline V gene, CDR1 is MGHRA and CDR2 is YSYEKL. Losses at the gene ends were 4 bases for V and 2 bases for J; bases not matched to a gene: 6.

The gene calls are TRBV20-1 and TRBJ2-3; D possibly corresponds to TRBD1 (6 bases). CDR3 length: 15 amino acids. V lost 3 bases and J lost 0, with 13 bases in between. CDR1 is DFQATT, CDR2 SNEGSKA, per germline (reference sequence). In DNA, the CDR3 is TGCAGTGCTAGGGGGACATCCTCTAGCACAGATACGCAGTATTTT. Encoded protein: CSARGTSSSTDTQYF.

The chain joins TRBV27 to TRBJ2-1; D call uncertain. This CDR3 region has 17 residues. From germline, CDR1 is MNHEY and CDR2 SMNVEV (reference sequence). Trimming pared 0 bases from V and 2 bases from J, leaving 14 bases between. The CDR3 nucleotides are TGTGCCAGCAGTTTATCGTCCTACAGTTCAGCCTACAATGAGCAGTTCTTC. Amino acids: CASSLSSYSSAYNEQFF.

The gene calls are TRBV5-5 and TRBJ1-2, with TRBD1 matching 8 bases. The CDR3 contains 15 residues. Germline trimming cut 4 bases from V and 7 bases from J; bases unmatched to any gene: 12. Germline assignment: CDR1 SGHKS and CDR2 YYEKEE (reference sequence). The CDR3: CASSQGDRTYVGYTF. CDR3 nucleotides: TGTGCCAGCAGCCAGGGGGACAGGACCTATGTTGGCTACACCTTC.

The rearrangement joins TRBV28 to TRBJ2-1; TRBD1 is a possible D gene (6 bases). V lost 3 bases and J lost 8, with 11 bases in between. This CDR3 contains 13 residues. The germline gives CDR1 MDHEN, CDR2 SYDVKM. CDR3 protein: CASSLQGPDEQFF. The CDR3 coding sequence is TGTGCCAGCAGTTTGCAGGGGCCCGATGAGCAGTTCTTC.

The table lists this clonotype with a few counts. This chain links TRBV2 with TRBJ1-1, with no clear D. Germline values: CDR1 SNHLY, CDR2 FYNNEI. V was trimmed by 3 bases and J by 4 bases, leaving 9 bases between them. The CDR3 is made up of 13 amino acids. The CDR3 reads CASSEGVFTEAFF. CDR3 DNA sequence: TGTGCCAGCAGTGAGGGCGTGTTCACTGAAGCTTTCTTT.

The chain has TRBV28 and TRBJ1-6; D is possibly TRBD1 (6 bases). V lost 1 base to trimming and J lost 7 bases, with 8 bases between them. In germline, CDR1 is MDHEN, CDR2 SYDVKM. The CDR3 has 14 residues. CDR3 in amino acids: CASSLSGVNSPLHF. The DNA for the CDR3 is TGTGCCAGCAGTTTATCAGGGGTAAATTCACCCCTCCACTTT.

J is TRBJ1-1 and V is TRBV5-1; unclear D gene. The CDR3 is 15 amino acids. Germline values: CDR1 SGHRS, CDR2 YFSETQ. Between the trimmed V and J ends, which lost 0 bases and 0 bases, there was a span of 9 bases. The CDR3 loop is CASSLVGIMNTEAFF. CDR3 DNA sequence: TGCGCCAGCAGCTTGGTTGGCATCATGAACACTGAAGCTTTCTTT.

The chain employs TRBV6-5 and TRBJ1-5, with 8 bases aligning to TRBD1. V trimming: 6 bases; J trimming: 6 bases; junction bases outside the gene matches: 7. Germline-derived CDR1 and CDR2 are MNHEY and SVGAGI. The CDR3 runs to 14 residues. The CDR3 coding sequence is TGTGCCAGCAGGTACGACAGGGGTTTTCAGCCCCAGCATTTT. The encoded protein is CASRYDRGFQPQHF.

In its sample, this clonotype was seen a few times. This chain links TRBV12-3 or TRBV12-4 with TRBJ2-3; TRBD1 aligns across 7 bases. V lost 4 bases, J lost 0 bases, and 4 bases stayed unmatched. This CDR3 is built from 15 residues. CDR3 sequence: CASSSRQGSTDTQYF. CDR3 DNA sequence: TGTGCCAGCAGTTCGCGACAGGGCAGCACAGATACGCAGTATTTT.

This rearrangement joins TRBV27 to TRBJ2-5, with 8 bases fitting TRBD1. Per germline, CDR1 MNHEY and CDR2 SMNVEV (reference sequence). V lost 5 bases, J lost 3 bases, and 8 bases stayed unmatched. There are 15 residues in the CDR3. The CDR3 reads CASSPSGQGKETQYF. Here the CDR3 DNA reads TGTGCCAGCAGTCCGTCCGGACAGGGCAAAGAGACCCAGTACTTC.

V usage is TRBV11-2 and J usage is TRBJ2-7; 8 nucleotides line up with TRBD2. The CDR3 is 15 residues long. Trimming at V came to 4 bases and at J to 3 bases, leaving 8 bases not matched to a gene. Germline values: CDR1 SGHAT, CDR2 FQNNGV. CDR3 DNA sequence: TGTGCCAGCAGCTCCCGGGGGCGGGGGGACTACGAGCAGTACTTC. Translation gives CASSSRGRGDYEQYF. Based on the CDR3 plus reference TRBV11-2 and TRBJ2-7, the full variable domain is EAGVAQSPRYKIIEKRQSVAFWCNPISGHATLYWYQQILGQGPKLLIQFQNNGVVDDSQLPKDRFSAERLKGVDSTLKIQPAKLEDSAVYLCASSSRGRGDYEQYFGPGTRLTVT.

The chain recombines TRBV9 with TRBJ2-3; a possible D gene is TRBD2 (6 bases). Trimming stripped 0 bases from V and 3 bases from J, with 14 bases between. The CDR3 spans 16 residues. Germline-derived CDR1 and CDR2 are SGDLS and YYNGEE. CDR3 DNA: TGTGCCAGCAGCGTAGGTCTTAGCGGTACAACAGATACGCAGTATTTT. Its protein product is CASSVGLSGTTDTQYF.

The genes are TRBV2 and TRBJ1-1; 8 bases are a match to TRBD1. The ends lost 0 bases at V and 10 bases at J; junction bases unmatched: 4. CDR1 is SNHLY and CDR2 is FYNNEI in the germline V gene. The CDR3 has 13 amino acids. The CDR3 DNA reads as TGTGCCAGCAGTGAAGCGCTTCAGGGGGCAGCTTTCTTT. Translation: CASSEALQGAAFF.

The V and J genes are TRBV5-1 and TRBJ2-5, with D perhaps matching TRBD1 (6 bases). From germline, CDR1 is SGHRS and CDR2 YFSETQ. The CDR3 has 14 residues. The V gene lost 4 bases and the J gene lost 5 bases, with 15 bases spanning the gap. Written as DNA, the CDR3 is TGCGCCAGCAGCCAGGGACACCTAGGGGAGACCCAGTACTTC. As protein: CASSQGHLGETQYF.

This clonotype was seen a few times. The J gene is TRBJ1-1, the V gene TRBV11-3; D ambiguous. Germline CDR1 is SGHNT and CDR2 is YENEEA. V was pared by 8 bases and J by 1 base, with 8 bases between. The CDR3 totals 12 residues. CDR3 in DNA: TGTGCCAGCGGGAAGAAGAACACTGAAGCTTTCTTT. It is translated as CASGKKNTEAFF.

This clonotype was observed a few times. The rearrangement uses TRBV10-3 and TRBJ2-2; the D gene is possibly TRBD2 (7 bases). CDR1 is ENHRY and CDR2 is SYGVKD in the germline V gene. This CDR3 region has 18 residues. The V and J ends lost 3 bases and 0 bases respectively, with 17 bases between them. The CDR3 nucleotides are TGTGCCATCAGTGACTCCCTTGGGGGGGCCGCGAACACCGGGGAGCTGTTTTTT. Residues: CAISDSLGGAANTGELFF.